The clone carrying this TCR beta chain was counted at least ten times. TCRdb re-derived calls from the RT-PCR reads in MiXCR, one entry per CDR3 protein. The repertoire holds fewer than 200,000 distinct CDR3 sequences, with around 9% as singletons. This record comes from a study of response to subunit inactivated influenza vaccine. This sequence was found in a man aged 45 to 65 who received an inactivated influenza vaccine. Specimen: non-naive T cells sorted from PBMCs, collected on the day of vaccination.

Here the CDR3 reads CASKRRTTDTQYF. The CDR3 region has the DNA TGTGCCAGCAAGCGGCGGACCACAGATACGCAGTATTTT. V gene TRBV7-2 combines with J gene TRBJ2-3, with a possible D match to TRBD2 (5 bases). CDR3 length: 13 amino acids. Deletions cut 7 bases from V and 2 bases from J, with 10 bases between. Germline V gives CDR1 SGHTA, CDR2 FQGNSA.